This T cell receptor (beta chain) was obtained from a study of cytomegalovirus exposure and HLA in healthy donors. The study, taken as a whole, reports: Among donors in an Asian-associated ancestry cluster, a later analysis reportedly found fewer N-insertions than the roughly 610-donor mean. Data from an earlier analysis indicated that most TCR beta V segments were productive either about 90% or about 30% of the time. Later on, an analysis showed TCR association rates differing by HLA locus, with DRB1 the most and HLA-C the fewest. The classifier was said to identify cytomegalovirus status with high specificity and sensitivity.

Amplification used 60 Vbeta primers and 13 Jbeta primers. Only in-frame clones appear in the TCRdb table, and some are missing; sequencing was by immunoSEQ multiplex PCR. This table holds over 110,000 clones. Comments on this clone: Its antigen is undetermined.

This TCR was sampled from a male donor in good health and CMV-seronegative. Material for sequencing was PBMCs.

This CDR3 is CASSDRGLDNEQYF. CDR3 in DNA: TGTGCCAGCAGTGACAGGGGGCTTGACAACGAGCAGTACTTC. The J gene is TRBJ2-7, the V gene TRBV6-4; TRBD1 matches at 7 bases. Germline V gene lookup returns CDR1 MRHNA and CDR2 SNTAGT. The CDR3 totals 14 residues. V gave up 2 bases and J gave up 5 bases; unmatched junction bases: 6.